The present entry profiles one TCR beta chain with its context. Its matching antigen is unknown. Unique-molecular-identifier-tagged TCR beta cDNA libraries were used. MiXCR, run by TCRdb on the PCR reads, gives a single entry per CDR3 protein. The sample has hundreds of thousands of distinct CDR3 sequences; around 40% are singletons. V lost 2 bases, J lost 5 bases, and 12 bases lay in between. The CDR3 length is 14 residues. Germline V gene data show CDR1 as MNHEY and CDR2 as SVGAGI. The entry originates in a study of post-analysis software for immune sequencing data. Study-wide results and caveats: About five TRBV segments, including TRBV5-6, TRBV5-1 and TRBV20-1, were more frequent in patients than controls.

The material sequenced was blood. The sequence derives from a girl aged 5 to 17 with multiple sclerosis. V is TRBV6-5 and J is TRBJ1-1, with D hard to call. The CDR3 coding sequence is TGTGCCAGCAGTTACCCCGGGCTGGGAACTGAAGCTTTCTTT. Its protein is CASSYPGLGTEAFF.